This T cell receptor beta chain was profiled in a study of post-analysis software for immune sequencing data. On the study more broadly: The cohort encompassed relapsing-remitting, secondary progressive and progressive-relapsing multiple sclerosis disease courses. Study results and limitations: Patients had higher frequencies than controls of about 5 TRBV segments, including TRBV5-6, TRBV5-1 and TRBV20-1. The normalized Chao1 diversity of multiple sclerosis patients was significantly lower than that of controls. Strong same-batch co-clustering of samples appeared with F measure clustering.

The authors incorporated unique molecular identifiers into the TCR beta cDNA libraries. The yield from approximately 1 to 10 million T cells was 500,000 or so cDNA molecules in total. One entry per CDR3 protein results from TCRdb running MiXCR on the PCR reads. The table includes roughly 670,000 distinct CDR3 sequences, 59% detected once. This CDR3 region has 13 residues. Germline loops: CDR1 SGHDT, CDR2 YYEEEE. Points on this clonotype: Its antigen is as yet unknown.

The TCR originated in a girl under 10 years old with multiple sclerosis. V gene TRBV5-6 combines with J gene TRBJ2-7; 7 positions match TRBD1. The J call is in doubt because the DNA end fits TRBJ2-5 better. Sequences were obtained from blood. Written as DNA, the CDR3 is TGTGCCAGCGCTGGGACAGACCAAGAGACCCAGTACTTC. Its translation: CASAGTDQETQYF.